These 27 T cell receptor beta chains were all obtained from the same sample, sequenced in a study of T cells in Graves' hyperthyroidism and ophthalmopathy. The source material, RNA transcripts, was used to amplify TCR beta CDR3 regions. A first-round RT-PCR of the TCR CDR3 used the HTBI primer set. TCRdb reprocessed the multiplex PCR reads via MiXCR and lists one record per CDR3 protein. In the table there are fewer than 500,000 distinct CDR3 sequences, roughly 14% of which are singletons. Source material: blood. These TCRs come from a woman in her thirties with Graves' ophthalmopathy.

This clonotype has ten or more counts. CDR3 in DNA: TGTGCCAGCTCCCCTACTATGAGGGATACGCAGTATTTT. Protein: CASSPTMRDTQYF. This chain connects TRBV7-2 to TRBJ2-3; no clear D gene. This CDR3 region has 13 residues. With 8 bases removed from V and 6 bases from J, the gap between germline ends came to 15 bases. Germline V gene sequence: CDR1 SGHTA, CDR2 FQGNSA. Full variable domain (rest looked up from reference TRBV7-2 and TRBJ2-3): GAGVSQSPSNKVTEKGKDVELRCDPISGHTALYWYRQSLGQGLEFLIYFQGNSAPDKSGLPSDRFSAERTGGSVSTLTIQRTQQEDSAVYLCASSPTMRDTQYFGPGTRLTVL.

At least ten counts were recorded for this clonotype. The genes are TRBV20-1 and TRBJ2-3; TRBD1 is a possible D gene (5 bases). The germline V and J ends were trimmed by 3 bases and 6 bases, with 13 bases remaining between them. Germline V lookup: CDR1 DFQATT, CDR2 SNEGSKA (reference sequence). The CDR3 is 13 amino acids. Written as DNA, the CDR3 is TGCAGTGCTAGTCGATTCGCAGGGGATACGCAGTATTTT. Translation gives CSASRFAGDTQYF.

This clonotype was seen repeatedly, ten times or more. The chain carries TRBV7-9 and TRBJ1-2; TRBD1 aligns across 9 bases. Germline CDR1 is SEHNR and CDR2 is FQNEAQ (reference sequence). V trimming: 6 bases; J trimming: 6 bases; junction bases outside the gene matches: 2. This CDR3 is 12 amino acids long. In DNA form, the CDR3 reads TGTGCCAGCAGTCGACAGGGGGATGGCTACACCTTC. This sequence encodes CASSRQGDGYTF. The whole variable domain, remainder taken from reference TRBV7-9 and TRBJ1-2, is DTGVSQNPRHKITKRGQNVTFRCDPISEHNRLYWYRQTLGQGPEFLTYFQNEAQLEKSRLLSDRFSAERPKGSFSTLEIQRTEQGDSAMYLCASSRQGDGYTFGSGTRLTVV.

In its sample, this clonotype was seen many times. The gene calls are TRBV30 and TRBJ2-7; 7 nucleotides align to TRBD1. With V trimmed by 5 bases and J by 3 bases, 7 bases remained unmatched. CDR1 is GTSNPN and CDR2 is SVGIG in the germline V gene (reference sequence). The CDR3 extends over 13 amino acids. CDR3 residues: CAWVPRTGYEQYF. CDR3 DNA: TGTGCCTGGGTCCCAAGGACAGGCTACGAGCAGTACTTC.

The chain employs TRBV20-1 and TRBJ2-7; the D gene is possibly TRBD1 (5 bases). This CDR3 spans 14 amino acids. The germline V gene encodes CDR1 DFQATT and CDR2 SNEGSKA (reference sequence). Deletions cut 3 bases from V and 3 bases from J, with 15 bases between. The CDR3 loop is CSARTRGPLYEQYF. The CDR3, as DNA: TGCAGTGCTAGGACAAGGGGCCCACTCTACGAGCAGTACTTC.

This clonotype was counted many times. The rearrangement joins TRBV6-4 to TRBJ1-1; D remains unclear. The CDR3 totals 15 residues. V was pared by 0 bases and J by 3 bases, with 11 bases between. Germline CDR1 is MRHNA and CDR2 is SNTAGT. The CDR3 region is CASSDSEKRDTEAFF. The CDR3 coding sequence is TGTGCCAGCAGTGACTCCGAGAAACGGGACACTGAAGCTTTCTTT.

This clonotype was seen at least ten times. The chain links TRBV20-1 to TRBJ2-7; no firm D call. V shed 0 bases and J shed 3 bases, with 9 bases lying between them. This CDR3 has 13 amino acids. CDR1 is DFQATT, CDR2 SNEGSKA, per germline (reference sequence). The CDR3 region is CSARDSPGYEQYF. The CDR3 DNA follows: TGCAGTGCTAGAGATTCTCCGGGCTACGAGCAGTACTTC.

There are many counts of this clonotype. The rearrangement uses TRBV28 and TRBJ2-2; D perhaps matches TRBD1 (6 bases). Germline CDR1 and CDR2: MDHEN and SYDVKM. V gave up 5 bases and J gave up 8 bases, with 15 bases separating them. This CDR3 region has 14 residues. This CDR3 is CASSKRQVSGELFF. DNA of the CDR3: TGTGCCAGCAGTAAGAGACAGGTTTCGGGGGAGCTGTTTTTT.

This clonotype was found many times. The CDR3 reads CASSQWRELYSPLHF. DNA of the CDR3: TGTGCCAGCAGCCAATGGAGGGAGCTCTATTCACCCCTCCACTTT. The rearrangement links TRBV3-1 to TRBJ1-6; D gene unclear. V was trimmed by 2 bases and J by 8 bases, leaving 13 bases between them. The germline V gene encodes CDR1 LGHDT and CDR2 YNNKEL (reference sequence). This CDR3 comprises 15 residues.

Worth noting for this clonotype: A much more abundant neighbour one base away suggests this may be a read error. J is TRBJ2-3 and V is TRBV9; 9 bases are shared with TRBD2. V shed 0 bases and J 4 bases; nucleotides not matched to a gene: 3. The CDR3 is made up of 15 amino acids. Germline V CDR1 and CDR2: SGDLS, YYNGEE. CDR3 sequence reads: CASSVDAGGPDTQYF. For the CDR3, the DNA is TGTGCCAGCAGCGTAGACGCGGGGGGGCCAGATACGCAGTATTTT.

The gene calls are TRBV5-1 and TRBJ1-2, with D possibly TRBD1 on 5 matching bases. The ends were cut back, 0 bases at V and 4 bases at J, with 16 bases in the middle. The V gene's germline CDR1 is SGHRS and CDR2 YFSETQ. The CDR3 runs 16 residues. The CDR3 sequence: CASSLAGYGTSYGYTF. CDR3 DNA: TGCGCCAGCAGCTTGGCCGGTTATGGGACCTCCTATGGCTACACCTTC. Full variable domain (outside the CDR3, taken from reference TRBV5-1 and TRBJ1-2): KAGVTQTPRYLIKTRGQQVTLSCSPISGHRSVSWYQQTPGQGLQFLFEYFSETQRNKGNFPGRFSGRQFSNSRSEMNVSTLELGDSALYLCASSLAGYGTSYGYTFGSGTRLTVV.

This clonotype was counted at least ten times. The rearrangement joins TRBV7-2 to TRBJ1-1; weak D call: TRBD1 (5 bases). Germline V lookup: CDR1 SGHTA, CDR2 FQGNSA. Trimming removed 5 bases at V and 4 bases at J, with 14 bases between. The CDR3 is made up of 14 amino acids. CDR3 amino acids: CASSNTPGGTEAFF. The CDR3 DNA sequence: TGTGCCAGCAGCAATACCCCCGGGGGCACTGAAGCTTTCTTT.

This chain uses TRBV12-3 or TRBV12-4 with TRBJ1-2; maybe TRBD1 (6 bases). The CDR3 sequence is 12 residues long. Trimming pared 0 bases from V and 10 bases from J, leaving 9 bases between. The CDR3 protein is CASSLARGVYTF. CDR3 DNA sequence: TGTGCCAGCAGTTTAGCCAGGGGAGTCTACACCTTC.

This clonotype has just a few counts. The rearrangement links TRBV29-1 to TRBJ2-3; 12 positions match TRBD1. This CDR3 is 16 amino acids long. Germline CDR1 and CDR2: SQVTM and ANQGSEA. The V and J ends lost 4 bases and 4 bases, in that order; junction bases with no gene match: 9. The CDR3 spells CSVGGQGAISADTQYF. In DNA form, the CDR3 reads TGCAGCGTTGGGGGACAGGGGGCGATCTCGGCAGATACGCAGTATTTT.

This clonotype came up many times. The chain carries TRBV15 and TRBJ1-1, with a tentative D call TRBD1 (5 bases). Trimming pared 1 base from V and 2 bases from J, leaving 14 bases between. The germline V gene encodes CDR1 LNHNV and CDR2 YYDKDF (reference sequence). The CDR3 runs to 16 residues. The CDR3 bases are TGTGCCACCAGCAGAGGGGTTCCGGGGGGAAACACTGAAGCTTTCTTT. Its protein is CATSRGVPGGNTEAFF. The entire variable domain, with the rest obtained from reference TRBV15 and TRBJ1-1, is as follows: DAMVIQNPRYQVTQFGKPVTLSCSQTLNHNVMYWYQQKSSQAPKLLFHYYDKDFNNEADTPDNFQSRRPNTSFCFLDIRSPGLGDTAMYLCATSRGVPGGNTEAFFGQGTRLTVV.

The chain combines TRBV29-1 with TRBJ1-6; D gene unclear. The CDR3 has 13 amino acids. V was cut by 6 bases and J by 2 bases, with 8 bases left in between. The V gene's germline CDR1 is SQVTM and CDR2 ANQGSEA. The CDR3 DNA reads TGCAGCGTGCAAGTTACCTATAATTCACCCCTCCACTTT. Encoded protein: CSVQVTYNSPLHF.

Many counts were recorded for this clonotype. The rearrangement links TRBV2 to TRBJ2-1, with 10 bases lining up with TRBD2. In germline, CDR1 is SNHLY, CDR2 FYNNEI. The ends lost 7 bases at V and 8 bases at J; junction bases unmatched: 8. This CDR3 has 14 residues. The CDR3 region has the DNA TGTGCCAGCAAAACTAGCGGGGTAAGGGATGAGCAGTTCTTC. This encodes CASKTSGVRDEQFF. Full variable domain (missing parts from reference TRBV2 and TRBJ2-1): EPEVTQTPSHQVTQMGQEVILRCVPISNHLYFYWYRQILGQKVEFLVSFYNNEISEKSEIFDDQFSVERPDGSNFTLKIRSTKLEDSAMYFCASKTSGVRDEQFFGPGTRLTVL.

This clonotype was seen repeatedly, ten times or more. The V and J genes are TRBV12-3 or TRBV12-4 and TRBJ1-5; D is uncertain. V lost 5 bases and J lost 0, with 8 bases in between. CDR3 length equals 14 residues. Written as DNA, the CDR3 is TGTGCCAGCAGTATTGGATATAGCAATCAGCCCCAGCATTTT. This codes for CASSIGYSNQPQHF.

V gene TRBV29-1 combines with J gene TRBJ2-7, with D possibly called TRBD1 or TRBD2 (5 bases each). Deletions cut 6 bases from V and 2 bases from J, with 11 bases between. The germline gives CDR1 SQVTM, CDR2 ANQGSEA. CDR3 size: 12 residues. The CDR3 loop is CSVGGTAYEQYF. DNA for the CDR3: TGCAGCGTCGGTGGGACGGCCTACGAGCAGTACTTC.

This clonotype was counted ten times or more. One end of the junction does not line up with germline, which may come from a read error. The chain recombines TRBV18 with TRBJ2-7; TRBD2 matches 8 bases. This CDR3 has 15 residues. From germline, CDR1 is KGHSH and CDR2 LQKENI. CDR3 region: CASSPPRGASYEQYF. DNA for the CDR3: TGTGCCAGCTCTCCACCGCGGGGGGCGTCCTACGAGCAGTACTTC.

A few counts support this clonotype. The chain joins TRBV2 to TRBJ1-5; 7 bases align to TRBD1. The V and J ends lost 6 bases and 0 bases, in that order; junction bases with no gene match: 8. The CDR3 length is 16 residues. Looked up from germline, CDR1 is SNHLY and CDR2 is FYNNEI. The DNA of the CDR3 is TGTGCCAGCAGCCGGGACAGTCTCTATAGCAATCAGCCCCAGCATTTT. Protein product: CASSRDSLYSNQPQHF.

The sample holds many counts of this clonotype. This rearrangement joins TRBV7-2 to TRBJ1-5; TRBD1 might be the D (5 bases). Germline V gene data show CDR1 as SGHTA and CDR2 as FQGNSA. There are 13 residues in the CDR3. V was clipped by 4 bases and J by 7 bases, with 11 bases between them. Here the CDR3 reads CASSYRRDQPQHF. CDR3 DNA sequence: TGTGCCAGCAGCTATCGACGGGACCAGCCCCAGCATTTT. The full variable domain, rest sourced from reference TRBV7-2 and TRBJ1-5, is GAGVSQSPSNKVTEKGKDVELRCDPISGHTALYWYRQSLGQGLEFLIYFQGNSAPDKSGLPSDRFSAERTGGSVSTLTIQRTQQEDSAVYLCASSYRRDQPQHFGDGTRLSIL.

For this clonotype: Since a much larger clone is just one base distant, this may be a read error. The chain carries TRBV28 and TRBJ2-2, with D perhaps matching TRBD2 (6 bases). Between the trimmed V and J ends, which lost 3 bases and 4 bases, there was a span of 12 bases. The CDR3 has 15 amino acids. From germline, CDR1 is MDHEN and CDR2 SYDVKM. In DNA form, the CDR3 reads TGTGCCAGCAGTTTTTTCACTAGCCGCACCGGGGAGCTGTTTTTT. It translates to CASSFFTSRTGELFF.

This clonotype was recorded many times. V usage is TRBV11-1 and J usage is TRBJ1-1; D gene unclear. V was shortened by 4 bases and J by 0 bases, with 6 bases between the two germline ends. The CDR3 spans 13 residues. Germline CDR1 reads SGHAT; CDR2 reads FQDESV (reference sequence). The CDR3 nucleotides read TGTGCCAGCAGCTCGGGCCTGAACACTGAAGCTTTCTTT. Translating gives CASSSGLNTEAFF.

Ten or more counts support this clonotype. The chain has TRBV30 and TRBJ2-3; D may match TRBD1 or TRBD2 (5 bases each). Germline V lookup: CDR1 GTSNPN, CDR2 SVGIG (reference sequence). The CDR3 consists of 16 residues. V lost 5 bases to trimming and J lost 0 bases, with 18 bases between them. The CDR3 region has the DNA TGTGCCTGGCACATACCGGGACGGACGAGCACAGATACGCAGTATTTT. As protein: CAWHIPGRTSTDTQYF.

In this sample, this clonotype turned up many times. This chain joins TRBV7-6 and TRBJ2-7; TRBD1 might be the D (7 bases). CDR3 length equals 12 residues. Per the germline V gene, CDR1 is SGHVS and CDR2 is FNYEAQ. Trimming took off 3 bases at V and 5 bases at J, with 8 bases between the two ends. CDR3 in amino acids: CASSFRGDEQYF. As DNA, the CDR3 is TGTGCCAGCAGCTTCAGGGGGGACGAGCAGTACTTC.

This clonotype was seen many times. This rearrangement joins TRBV2 to TRBJ2-4; D is undetermined. V was clipped by 3 bases and J by 8 bases, with 23 bases between them. CDR1 is SNHLY and CDR2 is FYNNEI in the germline V gene. There are 17 residues in the CDR3. As DNA, the CDR3 is TGTGCCAGCAGTGATATGGGCCCGGCGTTTGGTGGGGACATTCAGTACTTC. Encoded protein: CASSDMGPAFGGDIQYF.